A single sample is the source of the 12 T cell receptor beta chains below, sequenced in a study of identical twins. One entry per CDR3 protein, called by TCRdb with MiXCR from the 5' RACE reads. The table shows a few hundred thousand distinct CDR3 sequences, with less than 9.5% occurring only once. These data were also filed under a second study, of yellow fever vaccine responses in identical twins.

The sequenced sample consisted of CD8+ T cells sorted from blood. Receptors originate from a woman aged 18-29 years in good health.

The genes are TRBV29-1 and TRBJ2-1; D is perhaps TRBD1 (6 bases). The CDR3 contains 10 residues. The ends were cut back, 5 bases at V and 8 bases at J, with 7 bases in the middle. Germline V gene sequence: CDR1 SQVTM, CDR2 ANQGSEA. As DNA, the CDR3 is TGCAGCGTTCCAGGGGATGAGCAGTTCTTC. Protein product: CSVPGDEQFF.

J is TRBJ2-7 and V is TRBV11-2; D is possibly TRBD1 (6 bases). This CDR3 is built from 16 residues. Trimming cost V 6 bases and J 2 bases, with 20 bases left between them. Germline loops: CDR1 SGHAT, CDR2 FQNNGV. CDR3 DNA: TGTGCCAGCAGACACATTCCAGGGGAACGGACCTACGAGCAGTACTTC. It is translated as CASRHIPGERTYEQYF.

This clonotype has more than one count but fewer than ten. The rearrangement uses TRBV18 and TRBJ2-3; 9 bases are a match to TRBD1. Germline CDR1 KGHSH, CDR2 LQKENI. Trimming took 3 bases from V and 2 from J; bases not matched to a gene: 9. This CDR3 region has 17 residues. This CDR3 reads CASSPGQGFVYTDTQYF. The CDR3 DNA sequence: TGTGCCAGCTCACCCGGACAGGGGTTCGTATACACAGATACGCAGTATTTT. The full variable domain, completed using reference TRBV18 and TRBJ2-3, is NAGVMQNPRHLVRRRGQEARLRCSPMKGHSHVYWYRQLPEEGLKFMVYLQKENIIDESGMPKERFSAEFPKEGPSILRIQQVVRGDSAAYFCASSPGQGFVYTDTQYFGPGTRLTVL.

This clonotype has a count of ten or more. The chain links TRBV15 to TRBJ2-7, with 8 bases fitting TRBD2. After removal of 5 bases from V and 6 bases from J, the junction contained 12 bases not matched to a gene. The length of the CDR3 is 15 residues. Germline-derived CDR1 and CDR2 are LNHNV and YYDKDF (reference sequence). CDR3 nucleotides: TGTGCCACCAGCCTTTCCGGTAGCGGGAAGAGCGAGCAGTACTTC. It translates to CATSLSGSGKSEQYF.

As regards this clonotype: This could be a read error, since a much larger clone is one nucleotide away. V and J are TRBV5-1 and TRBJ2-5; 7 bases agree with TRBD2. Per germline, CDR1 SGHRS and CDR2 YFSETQ. The CDR3 is 16 amino acids. The CDR3 DNA sequence: TGCGCCAGCAGCGGCCGAAGCGGGGACTGGGAAGAGACCCAGTGCTTC. Protein product: CASSGRSGDWEETQCF.

This clonotype has a count of ten or more. The rearrangement uses TRBV5-1 and TRBJ2-5; possible D gene TRBD2, 5 bases. Germline values: CDR1 SGHRS, CDR2 YFSETQ. Trimming took 0 bases from V and 5 from J, leaving 23 bases between them. This CDR3 contains 18 residues. CDR3: CASSLEDFGESWEETQYF. Here the CDR3 DNA reads TGCGCCAGCAGCTTGGAAGATTTCGGGGAGTCGTGGGAGGAGACCCAGTACTTC.

This clonotype came up a few times. The chain uses TRBV9 and TRBJ2-7, with TRBD1 matching 10 bases. The CDR3 covers 17 residues. Germline trimming cut 6 bases from V and 4 bases from J; bases unmatched to any gene: 16. The germline gives CDR1 SGDLS, CDR2 YYNGEE. The CDR3 DNA sequence: TGTGCCAGCACCATCAGAGAGGGGACAGGGGAAGGTTACGAGCAGTACTTC. Translation: CASTIREGTGEGYEQYF.

This clonotype was seen at least ten times. The chain couples TRBV9 to TRBJ2-2, with TRBD2 identical over 10 bases. V lost 3 bases and J lost 3; bases outside the gene matches: 5. Per germline, CDR1 SGDLS and CDR2 YYNGEE. The CDR3 loop spans 16 amino acids. The CDR3 region has the DNA TGTGCCAGCAGCGAAATAGCGGGGGGAGACACCGGGGAGCTGTTTTTT. Its translation: CASSEIAGGDTGELFF. Using reference TRBV9 and TRBJ2-2 for the parts outside the CDR3, the full variable domain is DSGVTQTPKHLITATGQRVTLRCSPRSGDLSVYWYQQSLDQGLQFLIQYYNGEERAKGNILERFSAQQFPDLHSELNLSSLELGDSALYFCASSEIAGGDTGELFFGEGSRLTVL.

This chain uses TRBV19 with TRBJ2-7, with 10 bases identical to TRBD1. Germline CDR1 and CDR2: LNHDA and SQIVND (reference sequence). V was pared by 3 bases and J by 4 bases, with 3 bases of the junction left unmatched. This CDR3 has 14 amino acids. The CDR3 protein is CASSIGQGGYEQYF. DNA for the CDR3: TGTGCCAGTAGTATCGGACAGGGGGGGTACGAGCAGTACTTC. Full variable domain (outside the CDR3, taken from reference TRBV19 and TRBJ2-7): DGGITQSPKYLFRKEGQNVTLSCEQNLNHDAMYWYRQDPGQGLRLIYYSQIVNDFQKGDIAEGYSVSREKKESFPLTVTSAQKNPTAFYLCASSIGQGGYEQYFGPGTRLTVT.

V usage is TRBV20-1 and J usage is TRBJ2-3, with TRBD2 matching 8 bases. The CDR3 extends over 16 amino acids. Trimming removed 0 bases from V and 0 bases from J; junction bases left unmatched: 5. CDR1 and CDR2 from the germline V gene are DFQATT and SNEGSKA (reference sequence). The CDR3 region has the DNA TGCAGTGCTAGAGATTTTCAGCGGGGGAGCACAGATACGCAGTATTTT. Its protein product is CSARDFQRGSTDTQYF.

This clonotype has just a few counts. V and J are TRBV6-2 or TRBV6-3 and TRBJ2-5; 7 nucleotides agree with TRBD2. Germline loops: CDR1 MNHEY, CDR2 SVGEGT. V gave up 4 bases and J gave up 2 bases; unmatched junction bases: 7. There are 15 residues in the CDR3. Here the CDR3 DNA reads TGTGCCAGCAGTTCCACCCCGGGACTACAAGAGACCCAGTACTTC. This encodes CASSSTPGLQETQYF.

CDR3 DNA: TGTGCCATCAGAACTCGACAGGGGGCCCAAGAGACCCAGTACTTC. Translated, it gives CAIRTRQGAQETQYF. The V and J genes are TRBV10-3 and TRBJ2-5; 10 nucleotides align to TRBD1. Germline CDR1 reads ENHRY; CDR2 reads SYGVKD. Unmatched junction bases numbered 5, after V lost 6 bases and J lost 1 base. The CDR3 spans 15 residues.